One and the same sample provided the 23 T cell receptor beta chains below, sequenced in a study of T cell changes during pregnancy in multiple sclerosis. Sequencing was performed with immunoSEQ multiplex PCR; in TCRdb, only in-frame clones are kept and a portion is missing. The data contain around 53,000 clones, roughly nine tenths of them singletons. Sequencing used CD8+ T cells from peripheral blood mononuclear cells, obtained before pregnancy. Every receptor here comes from a female donor with multiple sclerosis, enrolled in a pregnancy study.

The V call is TRBV7-9, the J call TRBJ2-7; D unclear. With 2 bases removed from V and 6 bases from J, the gap between germline ends came to 8 bases. From germline, CDR1 is SEHNR and CDR2 FQNEAQ (reference sequence). CDR3 length equals 12 residues. CDR3: CASSLLPPEQYF. The DNA of the CDR3 is TGTGCCAGCAGCTTACTACCCCCCGAGCAGTACTTC. The full variable domain, its missing parts supplied by reference TRBV7-9 and TRBJ2-7, is DTGVSQNPRHKITKRGQNVTFRCDPISEHNRLYWYRQTLGQGPEFLTYFQNEAQLEKSRLLSDRFSAERPKGSFSTLEIQRTEQGDSAMYLCASSLLPPEQYFGPGTRLTVT.

Of note for this clone: A junction boundary mismatches the germline segment, possibly from a read error. The rearrangement uses TRBV6-5 and TRBJ2-1; D is ambiguous. Germline V gene lookup returns CDR1 MNHEY and CDR2 SVGAGI. This CDR3 has 13 amino acids. The CDR3 sequence: CASSYDSFNEQFF. The CDR3, as DNA: TGTGCCAGCAGTTACGACTCCTTCAATGAGCAGTTCTTC.

The chain has TRBV27 and TRBJ2-5; D gene ambiguous. The CDR3 totals 13 residues. Per germline, CDR1 MNHEY and CDR2 SMNVEV (reference sequence). Between the trimmed V and J ends, which lost 2 bases and 5 bases, there was a span of 9 bases. CDR3 bases: TGTGCCAGCAGTTTAAGGCTAGACGAGACCCAGTACTTC. It yields the protein CASSLRLDETQYF.

CDR3 region: CASSSISSYEQYF. CDR3 DNA sequence: TGTGCCAGCAGTAGTATTAGCTCCTACGAGCAGTACTTC. This chain connects TRBV7-9 to TRBJ2-7; no firm D call. Per the germline V gene, CDR1 is SEHNR and CDR2 is FQNEAQ (reference sequence). CDR3 length equals 13 residues. The V and J ends lost 6 bases and 0 bases respectively, with 9 bases between them.

This chain joins TRBV4-3 and TRBJ1-1, with TRBD1 matching 7 bases. The V gene's germline CDR1 is LGHNA and CDR2 YSLEER. J was trimmed by 8 bases and V by 4 bases; bases with no gene match: 7. The CDR3 is made up of 13 amino acids. The CDR3 bases are TGCGCCAGCAGCCCCCGACAGGGTACGGAAGCTTTCTTT. Encoded protein: CASSPRQGTEAFF.

Here the CDR3 reads CSRVSRGAIYGYTF. The CDR3 nucleotides read TGCAGCCGGGTGTCACGGGGGGCCATCTATGGCTACACCTTC. The chain combines TRBV29-1 with TRBJ1-2; TRBD1 is a possible D gene (6 bases). Trimming pared 8 bases from V and 4 bases from J, leaving 20 bases between. The V gene's germline CDR1 is SQVTM and CDR2 ANQGSEA. The CDR3 has 14 amino acids.

The V gene is TRBV7-9, the J gene TRBJ2-1, with D possibly matching TRBD2 (7 bases). V was pared by 4 bases and J by 1 base, with 17 bases between. In germline, CDR1 is SEHNR, CDR2 FQNEAQ (reference sequence). The CDR3 extends over 17 amino acids. CDR3 region: CASSSTRGALSYNEQFF. In nucleotides, the CDR3 is TGTGCCAGCAGCTCAACACGGGGGGCCCTGTCCTACAATGAGCAGTTCTTC.

The V and J genes are TRBV2 and TRBJ2-5; TRBD2 aligns across 7 bases. V gave up 7 bases and J gave up 7 bases; unmatched junction bases: 12. Per the germline V gene, CDR1 is SNHLY and CDR2 is FYNNEI. The CDR3 length is 14 residues. Here the CDR3 reads CASTTGRLEATQYF. In DNA, the CDR3 is TGTGCCAGCACCACCGGGAGGCTAGAAGCGACCCAGTACTTC.

The V call is TRBV11-2, the J call TRBJ1-6; 7 nucleotides match TRBD1. The CDR3 sequence is 15 residues long. Germline CDR1 and CDR2: SGHAT and FQNNGV. Losses at the gene ends were 7 bases for V and 1 base for J; bases not matched to a gene: 4. The DNA for the CDR3 is TGTGCCAGCACCTGGACAGGTTCCTATAATTCACCCCTCCACTTT. This encodes CASTWTGSYNSPLHF.

This clone has a single count. The CDR3 DNA follows: TGCGCCAGCAGCCGATCCCCAGCGGGACAAGAGACCCAGTACTTC. The encoded protein is CASSRSPAGQETQYF. The chain is built from TRBV4-3 and TRBJ2-5; 7 nucleotides match TRBD2. V was pared by 4 bases and J by 2 bases, with 7 bases of the junction left unmatched. Germline V gene lookup returns CDR1 LGHNA and CDR2 YSLEER. The CDR3 length is 15 residues.

The CDR3 region has the DNA TGCGCCAGCAGCCAAGGCAGAAACTATGGCTACACCTTC. Amino acid sequence: CASSQGRNYGYTF. The chain has TRBV4-1 and TRBJ1-2; D is ambiguous. Germline CDR1 and CDR2: MGHRA and YSYEKL. V was clipped by 1 base and J by 2 bases, with 5 bases between them. This CDR3 spans 13 amino acids.

The rearrangement uses TRBV4-1 and TRBJ2-7; D not resolved. This CDR3 is built from 14 residues. Between the trimmed V and J ends, which lost 4 bases and 5 bases, there was a span of 15 bases. CDR1 MGHRA and CDR2 YSYEKL come from the germline V gene. The CDR3 DNA reads as TGCGCCAGCAGCCTATACACTCAGGAAGACGAGCAGTACTTC. It translates to CASSLYTQEDEQYF.

The chain is built from TRBV7-9 and TRBJ1-1, with 7 bases matching TRBD1. CDR1 and CDR2 from the germline V gene are SEHNR and FQNEAQ (reference sequence). The CDR3 consists of 17 residues. Trimming removed 5 bases from V and 1 base from J; junction bases left unmatched: 13. CDR3 bases: TGTGCCAGCAGCCCCTTTCTAGGGGGCCAGTCGAACACTGAAGCTTTCTTT. As protein: CASSPFLGGQSNTEAFF. Full variable domain (outside the CDR3, taken from reference TRBV7-9 and TRBJ1-1): DTGVSQNPRHKITKRGQNVTFRCDPISEHNRLYWYRQTLGQGPEFLTYFQNEAQLEKSRLLSDRFSAERPKGSFSTLEIQRTEQGDSAMYLCASSPFLGGQSNTEAFFGQGTRLTVV.

This clone was detected many times. Additional DNA sequences in this sample encode the identical CDR3. V gene TRBV4-3 combines with J gene TRBJ1-1; tentatively, D is TRBD1 (6 bases). Germline V gene lookup returns CDR1 LGHNA and CDR2 YSLEER. V lost 3 bases and J 1 base, leaving 6 bases between the germline ends. This CDR3 is built from 13 residues. The CDR3 sequence is CASSQTGNTEAFF. As DNA, the CDR3 is TGCGCCAGCAGCCAGACAGGGAACACTGAAGCTTTCTTT.

The chain has TRBV28 and TRBJ2-7; perhaps TRBD1 as D (6 bases). V lost 2 bases and J 5 bases, leaving 10 bases between the germline ends. The CDR3 covers 13 residues. The germline gives CDR1 MDHEN, CDR2 SYDVKM. In DNA form, the CDR3 reads TGTGCCAGCAGTTTAAACAGGGCCCACGAGCAGTACTTC. Translating it yields CASSLNRAHEQYF.

V is TRBV19 and J is TRBJ1-1; D is perhaps TRBD1 (6 bases). V dropped 11 bases and J dropped 3 bases, with 16 bases sitting between them. CDR3 length equals 13 residues. Germline CDR1 LNHDA, CDR2 SQIVND (reference sequence). The DNA of the CDR3 is TGTGCCGCCAAGGGGGGGTGGGACACTGAAGCTTTCTTT. Its protein product is CAAKGGWDTEAFF.

This chain's CDR3 is CASRAGTGVDGYTF. CDR3 in DNA: TGTGCCAGCAGGGCGGGGACAGGGGTGGATGGCTACACCTTC. The rearrangement uses TRBV27 and TRBJ1-2, with 10 bases that match TRBD1. V dropped 6 bases and J dropped 6; count of bases not matched to a gene: 7. The CDR3 consists of 14 residues. Germline CDR1 MNHEY, CDR2 SMNVEV (reference sequence).

This clone came up once. The rearrangement joins TRBV27 to TRBJ2-7; D gene uncertain. Germline loops: CDR1 MNHEY, CDR2 SMNVEV (reference sequence). CDR3 size: 14 residues. Trimming shortened V by 2 bases and J by 2 bases, and 10 bases separated the two germline ends. The CDR3 DNA is TGTGCCAGCAGTTTAAGGTCTAGGACCTACGAGCAGTACTTC. This gives the protein CASSLRSRTYEQYF.

The chain couples TRBV7-9 to TRBJ1-3; perhaps TRBD1 as D (5 bases). Germline lookup yields CDR1 SEHNR and CDR2 FQNEAQ (reference sequence). V was shortened by 8 bases and J by 0 bases, with 14 bases between the two germline ends. The CDR3 contains 15 residues. The CDR3 reads CASGAGFLSGNTIYF. The DNA of the CDR3 is TGTGCCAGCGGGGCAGGGTTCCTCTCTGGAAACACCATATATTTT. The full variable domain, completed using reference TRBV7-9 and TRBJ1-3, is DTGVSQNPRHKITKRGQNVTFRCDPISEHNRLYWYRQTLGQGPEFLTYFQNEAQLEKSRLLSDRFSAERPKGSFSTLEIQRTEQGDSAMYLCASGAGFLSGNTIYFGEGSWLTVV.

This clone was counted once. V gene TRBV7-3 combines with J gene TRBJ2-7, with 9 nucleotides matching TRBD2. The V segment lost 5 bases and the J segment 7 bases; nucleotides outside the gene matches: 12. The CDR3 is 15 amino acids. Germline lookup yields CDR1 SGHTA and CDR2 FQGTGA. As DNA, the CDR3 is TGTGCCAGCAGCCCCTTAGGCGGGGGGGCGGAAGAGCAGTACTTC. Its protein is CASSPLGGGAEEQYF.

Here the CDR3 reads CASSQDLRGSGPNSPLHF. In nucleotides, the CDR3 is TGTGCCAGCAGCCAAGATCTAAGGGGCTCAGGGCCAAATTCACCCCTCCACTTT. The V call is TRBV14, the J call TRBJ1-6, with TRBD1 as a possible D gene (5 bases). Trimming took 0 bases from V and 7 from J, leaving 19 bases between them. Germline CDR1 is SGHDN and CDR2 is FVKESK. The CDR3 covers 18 residues.

The CDR3 spells CASSQRGGEVTQPQHF. CDR3 sequence (DNA): TGTGCCAGCAGCCAAAGGGGGGGGGAGGTAACCCAGCCCCAGCATTTT. This chain connects TRBV4-2 to TRBJ1-5; perhaps TRBD1 as D (6 bases). This CDR3 region has 16 residues. CDR1 LGHNA and CDR2 YNFKEQ come from the germline V gene. Trimming removed 2 bases from V and 7 bases from J, with 18 bases in between.

V gene TRBV7-2 combines with J gene TRBJ2-1; D remains unclear. The CDR3 has 13 residues. Trimming shortened V by 1 base and J by 3 bases, and 4 bases separated the two germline ends. CDR1 and CDR2 from the germline V gene are SGHTA and FQGNSA. The CDR3 DNA reads as TGTGCCAGCAGCTTAGGTTACTACAATGAGCAGTTCTTC. The encoded protein is CASSLGYYNEQFF.